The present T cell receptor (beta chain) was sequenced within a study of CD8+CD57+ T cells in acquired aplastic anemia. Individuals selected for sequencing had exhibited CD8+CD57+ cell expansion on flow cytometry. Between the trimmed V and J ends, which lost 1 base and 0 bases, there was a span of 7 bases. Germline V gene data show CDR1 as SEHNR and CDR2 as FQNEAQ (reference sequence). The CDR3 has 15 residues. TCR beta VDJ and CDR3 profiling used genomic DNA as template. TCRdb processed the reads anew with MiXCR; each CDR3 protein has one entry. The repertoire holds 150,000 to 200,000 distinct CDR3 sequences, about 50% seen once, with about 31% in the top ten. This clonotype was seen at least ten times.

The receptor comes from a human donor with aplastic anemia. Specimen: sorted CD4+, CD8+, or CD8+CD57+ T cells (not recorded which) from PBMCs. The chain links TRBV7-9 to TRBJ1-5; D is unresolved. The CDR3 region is CASSLEGDSNQPQHF. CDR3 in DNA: TGTGCCAGCAGCTTAGAGGGTGATAGCAATCAGCCCCAGCATTTT.